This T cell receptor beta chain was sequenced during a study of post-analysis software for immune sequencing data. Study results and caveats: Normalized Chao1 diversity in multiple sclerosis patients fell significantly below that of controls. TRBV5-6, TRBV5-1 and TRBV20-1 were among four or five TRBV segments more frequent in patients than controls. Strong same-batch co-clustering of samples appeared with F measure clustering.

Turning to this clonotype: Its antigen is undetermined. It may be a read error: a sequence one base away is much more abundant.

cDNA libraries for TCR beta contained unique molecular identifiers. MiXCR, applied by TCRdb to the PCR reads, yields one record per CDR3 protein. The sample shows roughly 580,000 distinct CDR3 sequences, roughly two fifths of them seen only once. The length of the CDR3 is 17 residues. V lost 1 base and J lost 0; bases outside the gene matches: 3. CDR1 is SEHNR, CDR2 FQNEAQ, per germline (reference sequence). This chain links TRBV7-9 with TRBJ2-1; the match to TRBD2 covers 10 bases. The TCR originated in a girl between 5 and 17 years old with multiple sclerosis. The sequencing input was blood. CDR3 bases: TGTGCCAGCAGCTTAGGGTCTAGCGGGAGCTCCTACAATGAGCAGTTCTTC. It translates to CASSLGSSGSSYNEQFF.